The 25 T cell receptor beta chains below all came from one sample that was sequenced in a study of a mutant IDH1 vaccine in newly diagnosed glioma. The time point here: week 47, end of study. Vaccinated patients received 300 ug of mutant IDH1 20-mer peptide per dose, with topical imiquimod. Libraries were prepared by immunoSEQ multiplex PCR; TCRdb keeps only in-frame clonotypes and omits some of them. The table lists around 53,000 clones, roughly 83% of them singletons. No antigens are known for them. The source was PBMCs, collected from a glioma patient whose treatment included an IDH1 peptide vaccine. These receptors all stem from a woman in her twenties or thirties with glioma. Some clones in this sample may be carry-over from other donors' samples.

This clone came up a few times. The CDR3 DNA follows: TGTGCCAGCAACAAGGGGGGGAGGCGTGGAGCCAAAAACATTCAGTACTTC. Amino acid sequence: CASNKGGRRGAKNIQYF. This chain uses TRBV7-9 with TRBJ2-4; perhaps TRBD2 as D (7 bases). The length of the CDR3 is 17 residues. V was trimmed by 7 bases and J by 0 bases, leaving 19 bases between them. Germline V gene lookup returns CDR1 SEHNR and CDR2 FQNEAQ (reference sequence).

This chain connects TRBV2 to TRBJ1-4; 7 positions agree with TRBD1. The CDR3 consists of 15 residues. Germline V CDR1 and CDR2: SNHLY, FYNNEI. V was clipped by 6 bases and J by 7 bases; unmatched bases: 11. This chain's CDR3 is CASRRDRVHSEKLFF. The CDR3 nucleotides are TGTGCCAGCAGGCGCGACAGGGTACATAGTGAAAAACTGTTTTTT.

This chain connects TRBV19 to TRBJ1-4, with TRBD1 matching 7 bases. The CDR3 is 13 residues long. V was pared by 7 bases and J by 5 bases, with 4 bases of the junction left unmatched. CDR1 LNHDA and CDR2 SQIVND come from the germline V gene (reference sequence). Written as DNA, the CDR3 is TGTGCCAGTAACAGGGGACGGAATGAAAAACTGTTTTTT. Translation gives CASNRGRNEKLFF.

This clone turned up a few times. The chain carries TRBV2 and TRBJ1-1, with D perhaps TRBD1 (6 bases). The length of the CDR3 is 14 residues. V dropped 4 bases and J dropped 7 bases, with 16 bases sitting between them. Germline V gene lookup returns CDR1 SNHLY and CDR2 FYNNEI. CDR3 protein: CASSVPQGGGEAFF. The CDR3, as DNA: TGTGCCAGCAGTGTACCACAGGGCGGGGGTGAAGCTTTCTTT.

This chain links TRBV19 with TRBJ2-3, with 7 nucleotides matching TRBD1. The CDR3 is 15 residues long. Germline loops: CDR1 LNHDA, CDR2 SQIVND (reference sequence). The V and J ends lost 3 bases and 6 bases, in that order; junction bases with no gene match: 9. The CDR3 DNA follows: TGTGCCAGTAGTATGGAGACAGGGTGGAGGGATACGCAGTATTTT. This translates into CASSMETGWRDTQYF. Variable domain in full (rest from reference TRBV19 and TRBJ2-3): DGGITQSPKYLFRKEGQNVTLSCEQNLNHDAMYWYRQDPGQGLRLIYYSQIVNDFQKGDIAEGYSVSREKKESFPLTVTSAQKNPTAFYLCASSMETGWRDTQYFGPGTRLTVL.

V and J are TRBV7-9 and TRBJ1-2; D unresolved. The CDR3 is 15 amino acids. V gave up 0 bases and J gave up 0 bases, with 8 bases separating them. In germline, CDR1 is SEHNR, CDR2 FQNEAQ (reference sequence). The CDR3 loop is CASSLAQTSNYGYTF. For the CDR3, the DNA is TGTGCCAGCAGCTTAGCGCAGACATCTAACTATGGCTACACCTTC.

This chain connects TRBV7-2 to TRBJ2-7, with D unclear. The germline V and J ends were trimmed by 3 bases and 7 bases, with 13 bases remaining between them. The length of the CDR3 is 13 residues. Germline V gene data show CDR1 as SGHTA and CDR2 as FQGNSA. This CDR3 is CASSLTGTVEQYF. The CDR3 DNA reads as TGTGCCAGCAGCTTGACCGGTACGGTGGAGCAGTACTTC.

J is TRBJ1-1 and V is TRBV5-1; 7 bases align to TRBD1. Germline lookup yields CDR1 SGHRS and CDR2 YFSETQ. The CDR3 is 13 amino acids. The J segment lost 8 bases and the V segment lost 2 bases, leaving 6 bases of the junction unmatched. In DNA, the CDR3 is TGCGCCAGCAGCTTAAGGGACAGATGGGAAGCTTTCTTT. It translates to CASSLRDRWEAFF.

This sequence joins TRBV27 and TRBJ1-2, with a tentative D call TRBD1 (6 bases). In germline, CDR1 is MNHEY, CDR2 SMNVEV (reference sequence). This CDR3 has 13 residues. V gave up 3 bases and J gave up 4 bases, with 9 bases separating them. The chain's CDR3 is CASSFRGAYGYTF. The CDR3 nucleotides read TGTGCCAGCAGTTTCAGGGGCGCCTATGGCTACACCTTC.

The gene calls are TRBV5-1 and TRBJ2-5, with 7 bases matching TRBD1. The junction had 9 bases not matched to a gene; V was cut back by 7 bases and J by 3 bases. CDR3 size: 14 residues. Germline CDR1 is SGHRS and CDR2 is YFSETQ. The CDR3 sequence is CASSPSGTEETQYF. In DNA form, the CDR3 reads TGCGCCAGCTCGCCCTCCGGGACAGAAGAGACCCAGTACTTC.

This chain links TRBV6-1 with TRBJ2-7; perhaps TRBD1 as D (6 bases). Trimming removed 3 bases from V and 5 bases from J, with 14 bases in between. Germline-derived CDR1 and CDR2 are MNHNS and SASEGT. The CDR3 sequence is 14 residues long. The CDR3 DNA reads as TGTGCCAGCAGTGACGGCAGGGGCGGCGACGAGCAGTACTTC. Amino acids: CASSDGRGGDEQYF.

This chain uses TRBV5-1 with TRBJ2-1; 7 positions match TRBD1. After removal of 4 bases from V and 7 bases from J, the junction contained 11 bases not matched to a gene. The length of the CDR3 is 15 residues. Germline V gene lookup returns CDR1 SGHRS and CDR2 YFSETQ. The CDR3 region has the DNA TGCGCCAGCAGCCTCCGACAGGGAAGATATAATGAGCAGTTCTTC. Translated: CASSLRQGRYNEQFF.

The chain is built from TRBV30 and TRBJ1-5; unclear D gene. Looked up from germline, CDR1 is GTSNPN and CDR2 is SVGIG (reference sequence). CDR3 length equals 15 residues. Trimming stripped 3 bases from V and 1 base from J, with 13 bases between. CDR3 in DNA: TGTGCCTGGAGCCAGGCGATGGGAAGCAATCAGCCCCAGCATTTT. Amino acids: CAWSQAMGSNQPQHF.

The J gene is TRBJ1-3, the V gene TRBV9; D may be TRBD1 (5 bases). The ends were cut back, 0 bases at V and 0 bases at J, with 10 bases in the middle. This CDR3 is built from 16 residues. The germline V gene encodes CDR1 SGDLS and CDR2 YYNGEE. This chain's CDR3 is CASSVGRGGSGNTIYF. Written as DNA, the CDR3 is TGTGCCAGCAGCGTAGGGAGGGGAGGCTCTGGAAACACCATATATTTT.

V usage is TRBV5-1 and J usage is TRBJ1-2; 10 bases line up with TRBD1. This CDR3 has 15 amino acids. From germline, CDR1 is SGHRS and CDR2 YFSETQ. V was pared by 4 bases and J by 6 bases, with 9 bases of the junction left unmatched. The CDR3 is CASSPRTGGGDGYTF. As DNA, the CDR3 is TGCGCCAGCAGCCCACGGACAGGGGGAGGAGATGGCTACACCTTC.

The V and J genes are TRBV11-2 and TRBJ1-1; maybe TRBD1 (5 bases). Trimming took off 0 bases at V and 6 bases at J, with 17 bases between the two ends. The CDR3 consists of 16 residues. In germline, CDR1 is SGHAT, CDR2 FQNNGV. In nucleotides, the CDR3 is TGTGCCAGCAGCTTAGACCTCGGGGGACGACGGGCTGAAGCTTTCTTT. This gives the protein CASSLDLGGRRAEAFF.

V and J are TRBV7-9 and TRBJ1-2; weak D call: TRBD1 (5 bases). Looked up from germline, CDR1 is SEHNR and CDR2 is FQNEAQ (reference sequence). The CDR3 extends over 13 amino acids. Trimming cost V 1 base and J 5 bases, with 8 bases left between them. The CDR3: CASSLGQLYGYTF. In nucleotides, the CDR3 is TGTGCCAGCAGCTTAGGACAGCTTTATGGCTACACCTTC.

This sequence joins TRBV6-1 and TRBJ1-1; D might be TRBD1 (5 bases). With 8 bases removed from V and 7 bases from J, the gap between germline ends came to 11 bases. Germline V CDR1 and CDR2: MNHNS, SASEGT. The CDR3 covers 11 residues. The CDR3 sequence: CASLGAIEAFF. The CDR3 DNA reads TGTGCCAGCCTAGGGGCCATTGAAGCTTTCTTT.

V usage is TRBV6-5 and J usage is TRBJ1-1; D possibly corresponds to TRBD1 (6 bases). Looked up from germline, CDR1 is MNHEY and CDR2 is SVGAGI. This CDR3 region has 14 residues. V shed 4 bases and J shed 1 base, with 10 bases lying between them. CDR3 coding DNA: TGTGCCAGCAGTTTAGGGGGGGCGAACACTGAAGCTTTCTTT. Encoded protein: CASSLGGANTEAFF.

The genes are TRBV28 and TRBJ2-7, with D perhaps assigned TRBD1 or TRBD2 (6 bases each). This CDR3 has 17 amino acids. Germline V lookup: CDR1 MDHEN, CDR2 SYDVKM. V lost 5 bases and J lost 0, with 20 bases in between. CDR3 nucleotide sequence: TGTGCCAGCAGTCACCCGACGGGGGCGCGGATCTCCTACGAGCAGTACTTC. It specifies CASSHPTGARISYEQYF.

The rearrangement links TRBV19 to TRBJ1-2; a weak D match, TRBD1 (5 bases). The V and J ends lost 7 bases and 4 bases respectively, with 7 bases between them. The CDR3 has 11 residues. CDR1 LNHDA and CDR2 SQIVND come from the germline V gene (reference sequence). CDR3 sequence: CASMGGYGYTF. Here the CDR3 DNA reads TGTGCCAGTATGGGGGGCTATGGCTACACCTTC.

The J gene is TRBJ1-1, the V gene TRBV14; a possible D gene is TRBD1 (5 bases). Germline assignment: CDR1 SGHDN and CDR2 FVKESK. CDR3 length: 16 amino acids. The V gene lost 1 base and the J gene lost 1 base, with 13 bases spanning the gap. CDR3 loop: CASSQGQSIGNTEAFF. The CDR3 DNA reads TGTGCCAGCAGCCAAGGACAGTCCATCGGGAACACTGAAGCTTTCTTT.

This clone was counted once. The chain is built from TRBV29-1 and TRBJ1-2, with D possibly being TRBD1 (5 bases). The CDR3 is 14 residues long. Germline V gene lookup returns CDR1 SQVTM and CDR2 ANQGSEA. With 4 bases removed from V and 5 bases from J, the gap between germline ends came to 17 bases. The CDR3 protein is CSVAVAGKNYGYTF. The CDR3 bases are TGCAGCGTTGCGGTTGCAGGGAAGAATTATGGCTACACCTTC.

This clone has a single count. The chain uses TRBV29-1 and TRBJ2-1; TRBD1 matches 7 bases. J was trimmed by 6 bases and V by 7 bases; bases with no gene match: 9. The CDR3 runs 13 residues. CDR1 and CDR2 (germline): SQVTM, ANQGSEA. CDR3 amino acids: CSAQTGRLNEQFF. CDR3 DNA sequence: TGCAGCGCCCAGACAGGGAGACTCAATGAGCAGTTCTTC.

The rearrangement uses TRBV28 and TRBJ1-5; D is possibly TRBD1 (5 bases). Germline V gene lookup returns CDR1 MDHEN and CDR2 SYDVKM. V was trimmed by 6 bases and J by 2 bases, leaving 17 bases between them. The CDR3 length is 16 residues. CDR3 in amino acids: CASSALMVRGNQPQHF. The CDR3 DNA sequence: TGTGCCAGCAGCGCCCTCATGGTCAGGGGCAATCAGCCCCAGCATTTT.